These 22 T cell receptor beta chains were all obtained from the same sample, sequenced in a study of technical replicates of blood from a few donors. Here immunoSEQ multiplex PCR was the method, and the copy in TCRdb shows in-frame clones only, minus some. The table includes under 100,000 clones, 65% to 90% detected once. The sample was PBMCs. The source of these receptors is a human donor in good health. Some clones in this sample may be carry-over from other donors' samples.

The rearrangement joins TRBV2 to TRBJ2-6, with TRBD1 matching 7 bases. Germline loops: CDR1 SNHLY, CDR2 FYNNEI. Losses at the gene ends were 5 bases for V and 0 bases for J; bases not matched to a gene: 4. CDR3 length equals 16 residues. CDR3 bases: TGTGCCAGCAGTCCGGACAGGCGCTCTGGGGCCAACGTCCTGACTTTC. This codes for CASSPDRRSGANVLTF. Combining the CDR3 with reference TRBV2 and TRBJ2-6 gives the whole variable domain EPEVTQTPSHQVTQMGQEVILRCVPISNHLYFYWYRQILGQKVEFLVSFYNNEISEKSEIFDDQFSVERPDGSNFTLKIRSTKLEDSAMYFCASSPDRRSGANVLTFGAGSRLTVL.

This clone was seen a handful of times. V gene TRBV4-1 combines with J gene TRBJ1-1, with TRBD1 matching over 7 bases. With 5 bases clipped from V and 5 bases from J, the junction kept 17 bases outside the gene matches. Germline V gene data show CDR1 as MGHRA and CDR2 as YSYEKL. The CDR3 contains 17 residues. CDR3 loop: CASSRAGGRGPGTEAFF. Here the CDR3 DNA reads TGCGCCAGCAGCAGAGCAGGGGGGCGGGGACCGGGAACTGAAGCTTTCTTT.

The chain is built from TRBV19 and TRBJ1-4, with a weak D call TRBD1 (6 bases). The V end was cut by 6 bases, the J end by 0 bases, with 17 bases between. CDR3 size: 17 residues. CDR1 is LNHDA, CDR2 SQIVND, per germline (reference sequence). This chain's CDR3 is CASRDRGGPATNEKLFF. The CDR3 DNA is TGTGCCAGTAGAGATCGGGGGGGCCCTGCAACTAATGAAAAACTGTTTTTT.

V is TRBV11-2 and J is TRBJ2-7; possibly TRBD1 for D (6 bases). Per the germline V gene, CDR1 is SGHAT and CDR2 is FQNNGV. The germline V and J ends were trimmed by 2 bases and 3 bases, with 14 bases remaining between them. The CDR3 loop spans 15 amino acids. The chain's CDR3 is CASSLTGTRSYEQYF. DNA of the CDR3: TGTGCCAGCAGCTTAACCGGGACAAGGAGCTACGAGCAGTACTTC.

V is TRBV5-6 and J is TRBJ1-1; possible D gene TRBD1, 6 bases. This CDR3 contains 15 residues. From germline, CDR1 is SGHDT and CDR2 YYEEEE. V was cut by 0 bases and J by 0 bases, with 9 bases left in between. The CDR3 loop reads CASSLEQGMNTEAFF. The CDR3 nucleotides read TGTGCCAGCAGCTTGGAACAGGGCATGAACACTGAAGCTTTCTTT.

This chain uses TRBV4-2 with TRBJ2-5, with 9 nucleotides matching TRBD2. Germline V gene data show CDR1 as LGHNA and CDR2 as YNFKEQ. J was trimmed by 2 bases and V by 1 base; bases with no gene match: 5. The CDR3 sequence is 16 residues long. CDR3 coding DNA: TGTGCCAGCAGCCAAGGAGCGGGGGGCCCTCAAGAGACCCAGTACTTC. This gives the protein CASSQGAGGPQETQYF.

The V and J genes are TRBV7-2 and TRBJ2-7; D possibly corresponds to TRBD2 (5 bases). CDR3 size: 14 residues. Trimming took 1 base from V and 3 from J, leaving 10 bases between them. CDR1 and CDR2 from the germline V gene are SGHTA and FQGNSA. The CDR3 DNA is TGTGCCAGCAGCTTAGGCCCCGGGGTCTACGAGCAGTACTTC. Amino acids: CASSLGPGVYEQYF.

Only one count was recorded for this clone. The chain recombines TRBV5-1 with TRBJ2-1; 12 bases are shared with TRBD2. Germline V gives CDR1 SGHRS, CDR2 YFSETQ. Unmatched junction bases numbered 4, after V lost 4 bases and J lost 8 bases. The CDR3 covers 14 residues. Here the CDR3 reads CASSTGLAGDEQFF. CDR3 DNA: TGCGCCAGCAGCACGGGACTAGCGGGTGATGAGCAGTTCTTC.

V is TRBV18 and J is TRBJ1-1, with D possibly being TRBD1 (6 bases). The germline V gene encodes CDR1 KGHSH and CDR2 LQKENI. The CDR3 runs 14 residues. V lost 3 bases and J lost 4, with 12 bases in between. CDR3: CASSPDLQGTEAFF. In DNA form, the CDR3 reads TGTGCCAGCTCACCCGACTTACAGGGCACTGAAGCTTTCTTT.

This clone was counted only a few times. The CDR3 loop is CASSLGASWNEQFF. The CDR3 nucleotides read TGTGCCAGCAGCCTAGGGGCCTCTTGGAATGAGCAGTTCTTC. The chain has TRBV7-2 and TRBJ2-1, with D possibly TRBD1 on 5 matching bases. The V end lost 5 bases, the J end lost 7 bases, and 15 bases lay between the germline ends. Germline V gene lookup returns CDR1 SGHTA and CDR2 FQGNSA. The CDR3 is made up of 14 amino acids. The variable domain in full, completed from reference TRBV7-2 and TRBJ2-1, reads GAGVSQSPSNKVTEKGKDVELRCDPISGHTALYWYRQSLGQGLEFLIYFQGNSAPDKSGLPSDRFSAERTGGSVSTLTIQRTQQEDSAVYLCASSLGASWNEQFFGPGTRLTVL.

This clone was counted a single time. The junction departs from germline at one end; a sequencing error may be responsible. The rearrangement uses TRBV30 and TRBJ2-7, with D perhaps TRBD1 (6 bases). CDR3 size: 11 residues. CDR1 and CDR2 (germline): GTSNPN, SVGIG (reference sequence). The CDR3 protein is CAWTSGEGVIF. CDR3 sequence (DNA): TGTGCCTGGACTTCAGGGGAAGGGGTAATCTTC.

This clone was picked up one time. The V and J genes are TRBV25-1 and TRBJ1-1; D call uncertain. Looked up from germline, CDR1 is MGHDK and CDR2 is SYGVNS. V was shortened by 0 bases and J by 4 bases, with 18 bases between the two germline ends. This CDR3 is 17 amino acids long. In nucleotides, the CDR3 is TGTGCCAGCAGTGAATATGGAACAATCCCCTCGGGCACTGAAGCTTTCTTT. Amino acid sequence: CASSEYGTIPSGTEAFF.

V gene TRBV19 combines with J gene TRBJ2-7; maybe TRBD2 (6 bases). Between the trimmed V and J ends, which lost 7 bases and 2 bases, there was a span of 18 bases. Germline V gene data show CDR1 as LNHDA and CDR2 as SQIVND (reference sequence). The CDR3 spans 15 residues. The CDR3 sequence: CASIESSGPTYEQYF. DNA of the CDR3: TGTGCCAGTATCGAGTCGAGCGGGCCGACCTACGAGCAGTACTTC.

The chain links TRBV5-6 to TRBJ2-5; D not resolved. Trimming removed 1 base at V and 5 bases at J, with 15 bases between. Germline-derived CDR1 and CDR2 are SGHDT and YYEEEE. This CDR3 has 15 amino acids. CDR3 DNA sequence: TGTGCCAGCAGCTTGAGAGGTCTCCATGTGGAGACCCAGTACTTC. This encodes CASSLRGLHVETQYF.

The rearrangement uses TRBV28 and TRBJ2-1, with a tentative D call TRBD2 (6 bases). This CDR3 has 13 amino acids. Germline V gives CDR1 MDHEN, CDR2 SYDVKM. The CDR3 spells CTHGGFSYNEQFF. Written as DNA, the CDR3 is TGTACCCATGGGGGGTTCTCCTACAATGAGCAGTTCTTC. Supplemented by reference TRBV28 and TRBJ2-1, the full variable domain reads DVKVTQSSRYLVKRTGEKVFLECVQDMDHENMFWYRQDPGLGLRLIYFSYDVKMKEKGDIPEGYSVSREKKERFSLILESASTNQTSMYLCTHGGFSYNEQFFGPGTRLTVL.

A few counts support this clone. The genes are TRBV27 and TRBJ1-1; D not resolved. The V end was cut by 4 bases, the J end by 1 base, with 10 bases between. This CDR3 contains 14 residues. CDR1 is MNHEY and CDR2 is SMNVEV in the germline V gene (reference sequence). CDR3 residues: CASSSRQRNTEAFF. Here the CDR3 DNA reads TGTGCCAGCAGTTCTAGGCAGAGGAACACTGAAGCTTTCTTT.

The rearrangement links TRBV30 to TRBJ2-1; D might be TRBD1 (8 bases). Germline CDR1 is GTSNPN and CDR2 is SVGIG (reference sequence). The CDR3 consists of 18 residues. V was pared by 1 base and J by 6 bases, with 25 bases between. The CDR3 region has the DNA TGTGCCTGGAGTGGTTTGGACAGGGAATTCGGGAGGCCCAATGAGCAGTTCTTC. Its translation is CAWSGLDREFGRPNEQFF.

The chain links TRBV5-6 to TRBJ1-2; possible D gene TRBD1, 5 bases. V shed 3 bases and J shed 12 bases, with 12 bases lying between them. This CDR3 spans 11 amino acids. CDR1 is SGHDT, CDR2 YYEEEE, per germline. For the CDR3, the DNA is TGTGCCAGCAGCTCAGGAGGGGCGCACACCTTC. It encodes CASSSGGAHTF.

The chain combines TRBV4-2 with TRBJ1-6; D not certain. The CDR3 totals 12 residues. The V end was cut by 0 bases, the J end by 11 bases, with 5 bases between. CDR1 LGHNA and CDR2 YNFKEQ come from the germline V gene. The CDR3 spells CASSQDSAPLHF. DNA for the CDR3: TGTGCCAGCAGCCAAGATAGCGCACCCCTCCACTTT.

The CDR3 DNA is TGCGCCAGCAAAGACGGGAACTCTGGGGCCAACGTCCTGACTTTC. Encoded protein: CASKDGNSGANVLTF. The genes are TRBV5-1 and TRBJ2-6, with D perhaps matching TRBD2 (5 bases). Germline V CDR1 and CDR2: SGHRS, YFSETQ. The CDR3 is 15 amino acids. The V end lost 6 bases, the J end lost 0 bases, and 10 bases lay between the germline ends. The variable domain in full, completed from reference TRBV5-1 and TRBJ2-6, reads KAGVTQTPRYLIKTRGQQVTLSCSPISGHRSVSWYQQTPGQGLQFLFEYFSETQRNKGNFPGRFSGRQFSNSRSEMNVSTLELGDSALYLCASKDGNSGANVLTFGAGSRLTVL.

This clone was seen a single time. The chain employs TRBV5-4 and TRBJ1-4; no clear D gene. Germline V lookup: CDR1 SGHNT, CDR2 YYREEE (reference sequence). V lost 0 bases, J lost 6 bases, and 12 bases lay in between. The CDR3 contains 15 residues. CDR3 sequence reads: CASSLGRGGDEKLFF. The CDR3 bases are TGTGCCAGCAGCTTGGGCAGAGGAGGAGATGAAAAACTGTTTTTT.

V usage is TRBV7-8 and J usage is TRBJ2-7, with 7 bases matching TRBD2. V trimming: 0 bases; J trimming: 2 bases; junction bases outside the gene matches: 7. Germline values: CDR1 SGHVS, CDR2 FQNEAQ. The length of the CDR3 is 16 residues. CDR3 in amino acids: CASSLAGLVGAYEQYF. The CDR3 coding sequence is TGTGCCAGCAGCTTAGCCGGACTAGTCGGTGCCTACGAGCAGTACTTC.